These 27 T cell receptor beta chains originate from one sample sequenced in a study of CD8+CD57+ T cells in acquired aplastic anemia. Genomic DNA constituted the template upon which TCR beta VDJ and CDR3 profiling was performed. TCRdb fed the reads into MiXCR, producing one record per CDR3 protein. Of 200,000 or so distinct CDR3 sequences in the sample, roughly 64% were seen once. The sample was sorted CD4+, CD8+, or CD8+CD57+ T cells (not recorded which) from PBMCs. The receptors originated from a human donor with severe aplastic anemia or a healthy control (not recorded which).

The rearrangement uses TRBV6-5 and TRBJ2-5; D remains unclear. The germline V gene has CDR1 MNHEY and CDR2 SVGAGI. CDR3 length: 15 amino acids. V lost 4 bases and J lost 11, with 23 bases in between. The CDR3 DNA reads TGTGCCAGCAGTTCAGACGTTCACCGAGACAATGAGCAGTACTTC. Protein sequence: CASSSDVHRDNEQYF.

A single count supports this clonotype. The chain recombines TRBV2 with TRBJ2-7; TRBD1 might be the D (6 bases). Germline V gene lookup returns CDR1 SNHLY and CDR2 FYNNEI. This CDR3 comprises 14 residues. V was clipped by 7 bases and J by 2 bases, with 15 bases between them. The CDR3 coding sequence is TGTGCCAGCACCAATACAGGGTTCCCCTACGAGCAGTACTTC. It translates to CASTNTGFPYEQYF. Full variable domain (outside the CDR3, taken from reference TRBV2 and TRBJ2-7): EPEVTQTPSHQVTQMGQEVILRCVPISNHLYFYWYRQILGQKVEFLVSFYNNEISEKSEIFDDQFSVERPDGSNFTLKIRSTKLEDSAMYFCASTNTGFPYEQYFGPGTRLTVT.

About this clonotype itself: The conserved phenylalanine or tryptophan normally closing the CDR3 is absent here, so this likely arose from a read error. V usage is TRBV7-2 and J usage is TRBJ1-6, with D unresolved. The CDR3 sequence is 16 residues long. Germline CDR1 is SGHTA and CDR2 is FQGNSA. Trimming shortened V by 1 base and J by 0 bases, and 7 bases separated the two germline ends. CDR3 region: CASSLVQSSYNSPLHL. In DNA, the CDR3 is TGTGCCAGCAGCTTAGTCCAGAGCTCCTATAATTCACCCCTCCACTTG.

The CDR3 nucleotides are TGTGCCAGCAGGGCCCTGGGACAGGGGGCCGGGGAGCTGTTTTTT. This sequence encodes CASRALGQGAGELFF. V usage is TRBV2 and J usage is TRBJ2-2; TRBD1 aligns across 11 bases. V lost 6 bases to trimming and J lost 6 bases; unmatched junction nucleotides: 6. The V gene's germline CDR1 is SNHLY and CDR2 FYNNEI. The length of the CDR3 is 15 residues.

The rearrangement links TRBV20-1 to TRBJ1-3; possibly TRBD1 for D (6 bases). The CDR3 loop spans 13 amino acids. Germline V gene data show CDR1 as DFQATT and CDR2 as SNEGSKA (reference sequence). V lost 6 bases and J 0 bases, leaving 9 bases between the germline ends. This chain's CDR3 is CSAPGVSGNTIYF. The CDR3, as DNA: TGCAGTGCCCCAGGGGTCTCTGGAAACACCATATATTTT.

The chain carries TRBV19 and TRBJ2-7; 8 positions agree with TRBD1. Trimming removed 4 bases from V and 6 bases from J; junction bases left unmatched: 11. The CDR3 sequence is 15 residues long. Looked up from germline, CDR1 is LNHDA and CDR2 is SQIVND (reference sequence). CDR3 in amino acids: CASSTLGGQVIEQYF. Here the CDR3 DNA reads TGTGCCAGTAGTACCCTTGGGGGACAGGTAATCGAGCAGTACTTC.

V gene TRBV9 combines with J gene TRBJ1-3, with TRBD1 matching over 7 bases. The CDR3 runs 14 residues. V lost 0 bases, J lost 4 bases, and 1 base stayed unmatched. Germline values: CDR1 SGDLS, CDR2 YYNGEE. The CDR3 region has the DNA TGTGCCAGCAGCGTAGGGGACAGCGGAAACACCATATATTTT. Residues: CASSVGDSGNTIYF.

In its sample, this clonotype was seen once. The V call is TRBV28, the J call TRBJ2-3, with D perhaps assigned TRBD1 or TRBD2 (5 bases each). Germline assignment: CDR1 MDHEN and CDR2 SYDVKM. Trimming took 8 bases from V and 4 from J, leaving 16 bases between them. CDR3 length: 14 amino acids. CDR3 in amino acids: CASVRGATPDTQYF. CDR3 sequence (DNA): TGTGCCAGCGTTAGAGGGGCGACCCCAGATACGCAGTATTTT. Together with reference TRBV28 and TRBJ2-3, the CDR3 gives the full variable domain: DVKVTQSSRYLVKRTGEKVFLECVQDMDHENMFWYRQDPGLGLRLIYFSYDVKMKEKGDIPEGYSVSREKKERFSLILESASTNQTSMYLCASVRGATPDTQYFGPGTRLTVL.

The chain couples TRBV7-2 to TRBJ2-7; perhaps TRBD2 as D (6 bases). This CDR3 region has 13 residues. Trimming pared 9 bases from V and 0 bases from J, leaving 12 bases between. CDR1 and CDR2 (germline): SGHTA, FQGNSA. CDR3 region: CASRGVSSYEQYF. The CDR3 DNA follows: TGTGCCAGTCGCGGGGTAAGCTCCTACGAGCAGTACTTC.

The CDR3 protein is CASSIPTGPYEQYF. CDR3 DNA sequence: TGTGCCAGTAGTATCCCGACAGGGCCCTACGAGCAGTACTTC. This rearrangement joins TRBV19 to TRBJ2-7, with 7 bases identical to TRBD1. The ends lost 3 bases at V and 2 bases at J; junction bases unmatched: 4. Germline CDR1 and CDR2: LNHDA and SQIVND (reference sequence). The CDR3 consists of 14 residues.

Points on this clonotype: This CDR3 fails to terminate in the conserved phenylalanine or tryptophan, so it likely reflects a read error. The J gene is TRBJ2-7, the V gene TRBV19; TRBD1 matches at 11 bases. The junction had 6 bases not matched to a gene; V was cut back by 10 bases and J by 4 bases. The CDR3 length is 13 residues. In germline, CDR1 is LNHDA, CDR2 SQIVND (reference sequence). The CDR3 sequence is CATARDRGYEQYL. The CDR3 DNA reads as TGTGCCACCGCGAGGGACAGGGGGTACGAGCAGTACCTC.

This sequence joins TRBV25-1 and TRBJ2-5, with D perhaps matching TRBD1 or TRBD2 (5 bases each). The germline V and J ends were trimmed by 6 bases and 5 bases, with 19 bases remaining between them. The CDR3 runs to 15 residues. The germline CDR1 and CDR2 sequences are MGHDK and SYGVNS. CDR3 sequence (DNA): TGTGCCAGCAGGTCCTTCCTGGGGGTAGAGGAGACCCAGTACTTC. Translating it yields CASRSFLGVEETQYF.

This clonotype was seen at least ten times. This chain joins TRBV12-5 and TRBJ1-2; D is possibly TRBD1 (5 bases). Germline-derived CDR1 and CDR2 are LGHNT and FRNRAP. There are 13 residues in the CDR3. V lost 2 bases and J lost 6, with 10 bases in between. For the CDR3, the DNA is TGTGCTAGTGGTTTGTCAGGGTCTGATGGCTACACCTTC. Its translation is CASGLSGSDGYTF. Variable domain in full (rest from reference TRBV12-5 and TRBJ1-2): DARVTQTPRHKVTEMGQEVTMRCQPILGHNTVFWYRQTMMQGLELLAYFRNRAPLDDSGMPKDRFSAEMPDATLATLKIQPSEPRDSAVYFCASGLSGSDGYTFGSGTRLTVV.

V is TRBV29-1 and J is TRBJ2-7; 10 nucleotides align to TRBD2. CDR3 length: 14 amino acids. CDR1 is SQVTM, CDR2 ANQGSEA, per germline. The CDR3 loop is CSPILAGGPYEQYF. In DNA, the CDR3 is TGCAGTCCAATATTAGCGGGGGGCCCCTACGAGCAGTACTTC.

V gene TRBV12-3 or TRBV12-4 combines with J gene TRBJ2-6; 9 nucleotides agree with TRBD1. V trimming: 5 bases; J trimming: 0 bases; junction bases outside the gene matches: 5. CDR3 length equals 17 residues. The CDR3 sequence: CASSPTGGLSGANVLTF. DNA of the CDR3: TGTGCCAGCAGTCCCACAGGGGGCCTCTCTGGGGCCAACGTCCTGACTTTC.

The chain has TRBV7-9 and TRBJ2-7; 13 bases map to TRBD2. The V and J ends lost 5 bases and 3 bases, in that order; junction bases with no gene match: 7. CDR3 length equals 16 residues. Germline V gene sequence: CDR1 SEHNR, CDR2 FQNEAQ (reference sequence). The CDR3 bases are TGTGCCAGCAGCGCAGGAGGACTAGCGGGAGTCTACGAGCAGTACTTC. It encodes CASSAGGLAGVYEQYF.

Only one count was recorded for this clonotype. The chain couples TRBV6-2 or TRBV6-3 to TRBJ2-3; 11 bases map to TRBD2. The V and J ends lost 7 bases and 5 bases, in that order; junction bases with no gene match: 14. Germline V gene lookup returns CDR1 MNHEY and CDR2 SVGEGT. This CDR3 has 17 amino acids. CDR3 sequence (DNA): TGTGCCAGCACGTGGGACCCGACTAGCGGGACTGAAGATACGCAGTATTTT. It yields the protein CASTWDPTSGTEDTQYF.

This clonotype was seen a handful of times. V and J are TRBV7-6 and TRBJ2-7, with D possibly matching TRBD1 (6 bases). V was shortened by 2 bases and J by 2 bases, with 13 bases between the two germline ends. The CDR3 contains 15 residues. Germline loops: CDR1 SGHVS, CDR2 FNYEAQ. The CDR3: CASSLTGQGTYEQYF. In nucleotides, the CDR3 is TGTGCCAGCAGCTTAACGGGACAAGGGACCTACGAGCAGTACTTC.

This clonotype was found once. The CDR3 bases are TGTGCCAGCAGTTTGCAGGGGAGGAATGAAAAACTGTTTTTT. This sequence encodes CASSLQGRNEKLFF. V usage is TRBV12-3 or TRBV12-4 and J usage is TRBJ1-4, with a possible D match to TRBD1 (6 bases). The CDR3 is 14 amino acids. The V and J ends lost 3 bases and 5 bases respectively, with 10 bases between them.

The gene calls are TRBV20-1 and TRBJ2-3, with TRBD1 as a possible D gene (5 bases). The V end lost 3 bases, the J end lost 0 bases, and 13 bases lay between the germline ends. CDR1 DFQATT and CDR2 SNEGSKA come from the germline V gene (reference sequence). The CDR3 has 15 amino acids. CDR3 in amino acids: CSARGLQGSTDTQYF. As DNA, the CDR3 is TGCAGTGCTAGGGGGCTCCAGGGCAGCACAGATACGCAGTATTTT.

This sequence joins TRBV19 and TRBJ2-5, with D uncertain. The V gene's germline CDR1 is LNHDA and CDR2 SQIVND (reference sequence). Trimming cost V 1 base and J 0 bases, with 6 bases left between them. The CDR3 spans 14 residues. CDR3 loop: CASSIVGNQETQYF. In DNA form, the CDR3 reads TGTGCCAGTAGTATAGTGGGGAACCAAGAGACCCAGTACTTC.

The rearrangement links TRBV29-1 to TRBJ1-1; D call uncertain. The CDR3 runs 13 residues. V lost 6 bases, J lost 3 bases, and 14 bases lay in between. Germline V gives CDR1 SQVTM, CDR2 ANQGSEA. CDR3 coding DNA: TGCAGCGTAAATGGACGGTGGGACACTGAAGCTTTCTTT. Translating it yields CSVNGRWDTEAFF.

The rearrangement uses TRBV5-1 and TRBJ1-6, with D perhaps TRBD1 (6 bases). The CDR3 has 16 residues. The V end lost 0 bases, the J end lost 7 bases, and 14 bases lay between the germline ends. In germline, CDR1 is SGHRS, CDR2 YFSETQ. This CDR3 reads CASSLAVRGGNSPLHF. CDR3 nucleotides: TGCGCCAGCAGCTTGGCCGTAAGGGGGGGAAATTCACCCCTCCACTTT.

The chain combines TRBV24-1 with TRBJ2-5; tentative D call: TRBD2 (5 bases). CDR3 length equals 13 residues. V was pared by 9 bases and J by 0 bases, with 10 bases between. CDR1 is KGHDR and CDR2 is SFDVKD in the germline V gene. As DNA, the CDR3 is TGTGCCACCGGGCGGGCGGACCAAGAGACCCAGTACTTC. Protein product: CATGRADQETQYF.

V usage is TRBV12-3 or TRBV12-4 and J usage is TRBJ2-3; perhaps D is TRBD1 or TRBD2 (5 bases each). Trimming took 3 bases from V and 2 from J, leaving 12 bases between them. This CDR3 is 15 amino acids long. This CDR3 is CASSLGEFPTDTQYF. CDR3 DNA sequence: TGTGCCAGCAGTTTGGGGGAGTTCCCCACAGATACGCAGTATTTT.

This rearrangement joins TRBV6-1 to TRBJ2-7; 7 bases are a match to TRBD1. Germline values: CDR1 MNHNS, CDR2 SASEGT. The junction had 6 bases not matched to a gene; V was cut back by 4 bases and J by 6 bases. This CDR3 has 13 residues. The CDR3 sequence is CASSGQGRSEQYF. CDR3 bases: TGTGCCAGCAGTGGACAGGGAAGGTCCGAGCAGTACTTC.

V and J are TRBV7-3 and TRBJ2-1; 10 bases line up with TRBD1. From germline, CDR1 is SGHTA and CDR2 FQGTGA. This CDR3 region has 15 residues. With V trimmed by 5 bases and J by 5 bases, 6 bases remained unmatched. CDR3 bases: TGTGCCAGCAGCCGCGCCGGGACAGGGGACAATGAGCAGTTCTTC. Translated: CASSRAGTGDNEQFF.